The source of this TCR beta chain is a study of OX40 agonist ivuxolimab in advanced cancers. At the level of the whole study: Ivuxolimab was an agonistic, fully human IgG2 monoclonal antibody directed against OX40 (CD134), a costimulatory receptor. Intravenous ivuxolimab was administered to patients every 2 weeks at six dose levels: 0.01, 0.1, 0.3, 1.5, 3 and 10 mg/kg. Among the approximately 50 dose-escalation patients, 19 had hepatocellular carcinoma, 15 or so melanoma, 9 renal cell carcinoma and 9 head and neck cancer. In the dose-escalation cohort, around four fifths of patients were male, and the mean age was approximately 64 years, with a range of about 23 to 85. Patients were allowed to have had prior anti-PD-1, anti-PD-L1 or anti-CTLA-4 therapy, and roughly two fifths of the dose-escalation patients had been treated with checkpoint inhibitors. Partial responses occurred in three dose-escalation patients, of whom one had hepatocellular carcinoma and two had cutaneous melanoma. Peripheral TCRbeta sequencing aimed to test whether ivuxolimab altered TCR sequence diversity and caused clonal T-cell expansion. The paper covers the monotherapy dose-escalation part of the phase I ivuxolimab trial, which included N of about 51 patients. Points the paper makes about the study in general: Clonal expansion of both CD4+ and CD8+ blood T cells was observed from baseline to week 6 at doses 0.1 to 3.0 mg/kg. In the 0.1-3.0 mg/kg groups, partial responders had among the lowest normalized peripheral clonal expansion, particularly in CD8+ T cells. Low levels of normalized T-cell clonal expansion were also seen in some patients who did not respond. After ivuxolimab, more expanded clones were found on average in CD8+ T cells than in CD4+ T cells. Which antigens the clonally expanded peripheral T cells were specific for was not determined.

Note on this clone: Its antigen is currently not known. No qualities accompany the bases; no much larger clone lies one base away.

Genomic DNA was isolated from the sorted cells so that the TCRbeta CDR3 region could be sequenced. The immunoSEQ Assay was used to sequence the TCRbeta CDR3 regions. TCRdb stores this immuneACCESS table with in-frame sequences only. Part of the clones is absent; in the studies checked, under half of the shortfall reflects unresolved V genes, and no reason is known for the rest. This sample comprises 45,000 to 65,000 clones, almost 90% of them detected only once. 6.9% of the sample rests with the top ten. The trial excluded patients who had a history of autoimmune disease or who were on systemic immunosuppression. Peripheral blood for TCR sequencing was drawn from every dose cohort at baseline, at cycle 4 day 1 and at cycle 7 day 1. The samples were taken from a phase I, first-in-human, multicenter, open-label dose-escalation trial of ivuxolimab. Adults with locally advanced or metastatic head and neck squamous cell, hepatocellular, melanoma or renal cell carcinoma were enrolled in the trial. Before TCR sequencing, CD4+ and CD8+ T cells were separately sorted from peripheral blood.

The cysteine opens and the phenylalanine closes a CDR3 of 17 amino acids. Only CDR3 DNA is held: 51 bases, read in frame from base 1. V lost 2 bases and J lost 3 bases, and the count of bases not matched to a germline gene is 10. CDR1 and CDR2 were assigned from the germline V gene (reference sequence) as WNHNN and SYGVQD. The V and J segments used are TRBV10-1 and TRBJ2-1; the junction holds 7 bases that match TRBD2. The sample was CD4+ or CD8+ T cells sorted from blood, taken in a trial of the OX40 agonist ivuxolimab. The source of this sequence is an adult with an advanced solid tumor such as melanoma, head and neck, liver or kidney cancer. This receptor carries the CDR3 CASSEGGRRDYYNEQFF. The DNA sequence is TGCGCCAGCAGTGAGGGGGGACGGCGGGACTACTACAATGAGCAGTTCTTC.